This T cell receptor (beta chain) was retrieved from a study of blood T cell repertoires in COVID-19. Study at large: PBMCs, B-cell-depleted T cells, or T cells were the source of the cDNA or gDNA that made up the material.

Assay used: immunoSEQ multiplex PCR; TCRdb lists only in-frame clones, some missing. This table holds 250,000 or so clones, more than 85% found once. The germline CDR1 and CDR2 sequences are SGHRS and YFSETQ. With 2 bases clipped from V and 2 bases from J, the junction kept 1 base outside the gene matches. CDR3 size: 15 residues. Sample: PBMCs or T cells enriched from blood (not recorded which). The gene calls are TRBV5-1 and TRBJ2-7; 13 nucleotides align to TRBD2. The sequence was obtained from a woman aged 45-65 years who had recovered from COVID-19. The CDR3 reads CASSFGTSGAYEQYF. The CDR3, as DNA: TGCGCCAGCAGCTTCGGGACTAGCGGGGCCTACGAGCAGTACTTC.